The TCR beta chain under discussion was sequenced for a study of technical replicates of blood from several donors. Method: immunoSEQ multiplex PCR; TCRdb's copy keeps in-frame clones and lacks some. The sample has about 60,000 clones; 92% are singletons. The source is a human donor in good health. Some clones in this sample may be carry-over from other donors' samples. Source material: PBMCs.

The CDR3 DNA reads TGCGCCAGCAGCTTGTTCGCGGGGGGCAAGAGCATTCAGTACTTC. It codes for CASSLFAGGKSIQYF. The chain has TRBV5-1 and TRBJ2-4; TRBD2 agrees at 8 bases. Per the germline V gene, CDR1 is SGHRS and CDR2 is YFSETQ. The length of the CDR3 is 15 residues. The V segment lost 1 base and the J segment 9 bases; nucleotides outside the gene matches: 9.